These T cell receptor beta chains were read from a single sample in a study of blood T cell repertoires in COVID-19. Profiling relied on immunoSEQ multiplex PCR, and the TCRdb table lists in-frame clones only, not all of them. There are roughly 260,000 clones in the sample; about nine tenths occur only once, and about 6% lies in the top ten. Input material: PBMCs or T cells enriched from blood (not recorded which). These receptors were obtained from a woman in her 30s with acute COVID-19. CDR3s include the opening cysteine and the closing phenylalanine or tryptophan. Each record gives: CDR3 protein, CDR3 DNA, J gene, V gene, clone size, D gene. A D gene is named only where the DNA matches it firmly. Clone size is stated in some rows and not others, as once, few, many or a class when expanded.

CDR3: CASSFTGGNTDTQYF; DNA: TGTGCCAGCAGCTTTACAGGGGGGAACACAGATACGCAGTATTTT; J: TRBJ2-3; V: TRBV7-2; size: NA; D: TRBD1
CDR3: CASTRVLLSGNTIYF; DNA: TGTGCCAGTACCCGAGTCCTGTTATCTGGAAACACCATATATTTT; J: TRBJ1-3; V: TRBV19; size: NA; D: NA
CDR3: CATSVGFEAFF; DNA: TGTGCCACGAGCGTCGGGTTTGAAGCTTTCTTT; J: TRBJ1-1; V: TRBV28; size: NA; D: NA
CDR3: CATRLRISTEAFF; DNA: TGTGCCACAAGGCTGAGGATATCCACTGAAGCTTTCTTT; J: TRBJ1-1; V: TRBV6-5; size: NA; D: NA
CDR3: CASSDLPSGSSYNEQFF; DNA: TGTGCCAGCAGTGACTTGCCTAGCGGGAGCTCCTACAATGAGCAGTTCTTC; J: TRBJ2-1; V: TRBV6-4; size: NA; D: TRBD2
CDR3: CASSETSRGGKNEQFF; DNA: TGTGCCAGCAGTGAAACCTCTCGGGGCGGGAAAAATGAGCAGTTCTTC; J: TRBJ2-1; V: TRBV2; size: once; D: NA
CDR3: CAWSPGLENEQFF; DNA: TGTGCCTGGAGCCCGGGACTAGAAAATGAGCAGTTCTTC; J: TRBJ2-1; V: TRBV30; size: NA; D: TRBD2
CDR3: CATSDSKQGQGNQPQHF; DNA: TGTGCCACCAGTGACTCCAAACAGGGACAGGGAAATCAGCCCCAGCATTTT; J: TRBJ1-5; V: TRBV24-1; size: NA; D: TRBD1
CDR3: CASSYLTGESPYEQYF; DNA: TGTGCCAGCAGTTACTTAACAGGGGAATCCCCCTACGAGCAGTACTTC; J: TRBJ2-7; V: TRBV6-6; size: NA; D: TRBD1
CDR3: CASSTAGTAVTDTQYF; DNA: TGTGCCAGTAGTACCGCGGGGACAGCTGTCACAGATACGCAGTATTTT; J: TRBJ2-3; V: TRBV19; size: NA; D: NA
CDR3: CSAADSPYGYTF; DNA: TGCAGCGCCGCGGACAGTCCTTATGGCTACACCTTC; J: TRBJ1-2; V: TRBV29-1; size: NA; D: NA
CDR3: CASSQGAGSTNEKLFF; DNA: TGCGCCAGCAGCCAAGGGGCAGGCTCAACTAATGAAAAACTGTTTTTT; J: TRBJ1-4; V: TRBV4-1; size: once; D: NA
CDR3: CASSQVINTEAFF; DNA: TGCGCCAGCAGCCAAGTAATCAACACTGAAGCTTTCTTT; J: TRBJ1-1; V: TRBV4-1; size: once; D: NA
CDR3: CASSYAELQATFNYGYTF; DNA: TGCGCCAGCAGCTACGCCGAGCTCCAAGCCACTTTTAACTATGGCTACACCTTC; J: TRBJ1-2; V: TRBV5-1; size: NA; D: NA